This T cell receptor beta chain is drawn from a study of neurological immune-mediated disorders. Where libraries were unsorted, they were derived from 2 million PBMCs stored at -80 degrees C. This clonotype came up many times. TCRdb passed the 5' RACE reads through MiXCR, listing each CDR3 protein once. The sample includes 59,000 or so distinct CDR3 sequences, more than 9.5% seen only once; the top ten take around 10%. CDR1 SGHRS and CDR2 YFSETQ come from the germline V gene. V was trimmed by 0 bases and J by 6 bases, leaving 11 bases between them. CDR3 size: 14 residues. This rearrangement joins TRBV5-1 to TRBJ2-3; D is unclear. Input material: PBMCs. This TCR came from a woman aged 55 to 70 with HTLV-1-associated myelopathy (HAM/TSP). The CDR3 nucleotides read TGCGCCAGCAGCTTGGACCCAATGCTGGATACGCAGTATTTT. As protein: CASSLDPMLDTQYF. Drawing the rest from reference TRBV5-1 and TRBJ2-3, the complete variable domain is KAGVTQTPRYLIKTRGQQVTLSCSPISGHRSVSWYQQTPGQGLQFLFEYFSETQRNKGNFPGRFSGRQFSNSRSEMNVSTLELGDSALYLCASSLDPMLDTQYFGPGTRLTVL.